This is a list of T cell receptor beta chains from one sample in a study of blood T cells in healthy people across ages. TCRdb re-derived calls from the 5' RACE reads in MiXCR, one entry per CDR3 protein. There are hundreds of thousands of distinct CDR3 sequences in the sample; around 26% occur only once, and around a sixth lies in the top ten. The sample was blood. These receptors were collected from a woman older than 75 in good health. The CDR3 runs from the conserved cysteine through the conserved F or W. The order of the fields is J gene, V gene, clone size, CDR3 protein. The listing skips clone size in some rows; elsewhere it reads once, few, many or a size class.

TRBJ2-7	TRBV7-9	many	CASSLGQTTISYEQYF
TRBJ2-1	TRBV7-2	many	CASSLGYNEQFF
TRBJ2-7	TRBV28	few	CASSFSRGGVYEQYF
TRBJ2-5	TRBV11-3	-	CASSSFWDPTGPTQYF
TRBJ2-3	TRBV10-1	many	CATGRSTDTQYF
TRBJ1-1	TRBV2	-	CASASRGAGDTEAFF
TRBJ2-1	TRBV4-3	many	CASSQSRSTYNEQFF
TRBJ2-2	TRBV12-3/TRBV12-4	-	CASSPIGGTGELFF
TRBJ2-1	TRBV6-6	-	CANSYSQGISYNEQFF
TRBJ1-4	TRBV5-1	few	CASSFRSSTNEKLFF
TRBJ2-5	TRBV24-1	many	CATSESGQTKVETQYF
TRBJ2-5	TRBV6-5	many	CASSRGLAGALQETQYF
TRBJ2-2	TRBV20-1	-	CSAREATNTGELFF
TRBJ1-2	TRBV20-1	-	CSATKPGQVAGYTF
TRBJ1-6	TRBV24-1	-	CTIAPRGPSPLHF
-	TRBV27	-	CASSLTWSGLAGDEQYF
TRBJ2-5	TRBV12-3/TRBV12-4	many	CASSLETANQETQYF
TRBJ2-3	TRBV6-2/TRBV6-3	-	CASSYRIGLSTSTDTQYF
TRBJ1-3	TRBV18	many	CASSPAGSGNTIYF
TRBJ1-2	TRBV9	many	CASSTEQGWVGYTF
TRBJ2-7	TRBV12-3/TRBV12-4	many	CASSRVQGGEQYF
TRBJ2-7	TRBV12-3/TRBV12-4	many	CASSGGVGEQYF
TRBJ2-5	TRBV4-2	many	CASSQGGTSGGGETQYF
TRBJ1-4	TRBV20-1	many	CSARKAGTNEKLFF
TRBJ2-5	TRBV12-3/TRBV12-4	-	CASTGRRGRETQYF
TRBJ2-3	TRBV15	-	CATSRGRPGRGTSTDTQYF
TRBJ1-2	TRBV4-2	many	CASSGSWGYTF
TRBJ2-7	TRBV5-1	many	CASSLDPPGQGPYEQYF
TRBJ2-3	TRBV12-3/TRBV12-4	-	CASSPGLAGEVSTDTQYF